These T cell receptor beta chains were read from a single sample in a study of Ad26.COV2.S vaccination and SARS-CoV-2 variants. The protocol was immunoSEQ multiplex PCR, while the TCRdb copy is restricted to in-frame clones and leaves out a portion. The sample contains about 350,000 clones, around 89% of which appear only once. This specimen consisted of peripheral blood, obtained in a trial of Ad26.COV2.S vaccine versus placebo. These receptors were collected from a person between 18 and 65 years old who received the Ad26.COV2.S COVID-19 vaccine or a placebo. Both conserved end residues are part of each CDR3. The order of the fields is CDR3 DNA, CDR3 protein, D gene, V gene, clone size, J gene. D genes are given only for firm matches. Rows give clone size only sometimes, using once, few, many, or a class for an expanded clone.

cdr3_nt: TGTGCCAGCAGTTACTCGGGACAGGGTGTGCTGTTTTTT
cdr3_aa: CASSYSGQGVLFF
d_call: TRBD1
v_call: TRBV6-2/TRBV6-3
clone_size: once
j_call: TRBJ2-2

cdr3_nt: TGTGCCAGCAGCCCAGGGACCTCAGTTGAGGAAAAACTGTTTTTT
cdr3_aa: CASSPGTSVEEKLFF
d_call: .
v_call: TRBV27
clone_size: .
j_call: TRBJ1-4

cdr3_nt: TGTGCCAGCAGCGTAGAAGGGACCTCCTCCTACGAGCAGTACTTC
cdr3_aa: CASSVEGTSSYEQYF
d_call: .
v_call: TRBV9
clone_size: .
j_call: TRBJ2-7

cdr3_nt: TGTGCCAGCAGTTACACTAGCGGAGGCTACGAGCAGTACTTC
cdr3_aa: CASSYTSGGYEQYF
d_call: TRBD2
v_call: TRBV6-6
clone_size: .
j_call: TRBJ2-7

cdr3_nt: TGCAGCGTCCTGGGGGCCGACTCGAACACTGAAGCTTTCTTT
cdr3_aa: CSVLGADSNTEAFF
d_call: .
v_call: TRBV29-1
clone_size: .
j_call: TRBJ1-1

cdr3_nt: TGTGCCTGGATATTGAACTCTGGAAACACCATATATTTT
cdr3_aa: CAWILNSGNTIYF
d_call: .
v_call: TRBV30
clone_size: .
j_call: TRBJ1-3

cdr3_nt: TGTGCCAGCAGTTCCCCAGGGCTTAACTATGGCTACACCTTC
cdr3_aa: CASSSPGLNYGYTF
d_call: .
v_call: TRBV28
clone_size: once
j_call: TRBJ1-2

cdr3_nt: TGTGCCAGCAGTTTAAGAGTAGTGGACCCACCTCGTGGCTACACCTTC
cdr3_aa: CASSLRVVDPPRGYTF
d_call: .
v_call: TRBV28
clone_size: .
j_call: TRBJ1-2

cdr3_nt: TGTGCCAGCAGTTTAGGGACAGGGAATAATGAAAAACTGTTTTTT
cdr3_aa: CASSLGTGNNEKLFF
d_call: TRBD1
v_call: TRBV28
clone_size: .
j_call: TRBJ1-4

cdr3_nt: TGTGCTAGTGCCTCAGGACAGGGGAGCAATGAGCAGTTCTTC
cdr3_aa: CASASGQGSNEQFF
d_call: TRBD1
v_call: TRBV12-5
clone_size: few
j_call: TRBJ2-1

cdr3_nt: TGTGCCAGCAGCCGGACGGGGAGTACCGGGGAGCTGTTTTTT
cdr3_aa: CASSRTGSTGELFF
d_call: .
v_call: TRBV6-5
clone_size: .
j_call: TRBJ2-2

cdr3_nt: TGTGCCAGCAGCTCTATGACTCGGGGACCGGGCCGCTACACCTTC
cdr3_aa: CASSSMTRGPGRYTF
d_call: .
v_call: TRBV5-4
clone_size: .
j_call: TRBJ1-2

cdr3_nt: TGTGCCACCAGTGACCCCGGGGACACTAACTATGGCTACACCTTC
cdr3_aa: CATSDPGDTNYGYTF
d_call: .
v_call: TRBV24-1
clone_size: .
j_call: TRBJ1-2

cdr3_nt: TGTGCCAGCAGTGAGAACTCCTACAATGAGCAGTTCTTC
cdr3_aa: CASSENSYNEQFF
d_call: .
v_call: TRBV5-6
clone_size: .
j_call: TRBJ2-1

cdr3_nt: TGTGCCAGCAGCCAAGATGTGGGCGGGAGGCCTCCAGAGACCCAGTACTTC
cdr3_aa: CASSQDVGGRPPETQYF
d_call: TRBD2
v_call: TRBV4-2
clone_size: .
j_call: TRBJ2-5

cdr3_nt: TGTGCCAGCAGTAACACCGGGACAGGCAAAAACATTCAGTACTTC
cdr3_aa: CASSNTGTGKNIQYF
d_call: TRBD1
v_call: TRBV6-5
clone_size: once
j_call: TRBJ2-4

cdr3_nt: TGCGCCAGCAGTCAAAAAAGCAATCAGCCCCAGCATTTT
cdr3_aa: CASSQKSNQPQHF
d_call: .
v_call: TRBV23-1
clone_size: medium-sized
j_call: TRBJ1-5

cdr3_nt: TGTGCCGGGGGTGACGGGATAGGAAACACCATATATTTT
cdr3_aa: CAGGDGIGNTIYF
d_call: .
v_call: TRBV12-3/TRBV12-4
clone_size: .
j_call: TRBJ1-3

cdr3_nt: TGTGCCAGCAGCTTAGAAGGGGGCCAGCCCCAGCATTTT
cdr3_aa: CASSLEGGQPQHF
d_call: TRBD1
v_call: TRBV7-2
clone_size: .
j_call: TRBJ1-5

cdr3_nt: TGTGCCAGCAGAGAGGGGGCAATCAACACTGAAGCTTTCTTT
cdr3_aa: CASREGAINTEAFF
d_call: TRBD1
v_call: TRBV7-2
clone_size: .
j_call: TRBJ1-1

cdr3_nt: TGTGCCAGCAGCCCTCTGCGGGAGGGCTATGGCTACACCTTC
cdr3_aa: CASSPLREGYGYTF
d_call: .
v_call: TRBV7-9
clone_size: .
j_call: TRBJ1-2

cdr3_nt: TGTGCCAGCAGCTTCCTGGCGGGAATCTCCTACAATGAGCAGTTCTTC
cdr3_aa: CASSFLAGISYNEQFF
d_call: .
v_call: TRBV7-2
clone_size: .
j_call: TRBJ2-1

cdr3_nt: TGTGCCAGCAGTGACGGGACATACACAGATACGCAGTATTTT
cdr3_aa: CASSDGTYTDTQYF
d_call: .
v_call: TRBV6-1
clone_size: .
j_call: TRBJ2-3

cdr3_nt: TGTGCCAGCAGCTTGTTTGGGGAGAATGAAAAACTGTTTTTT
cdr3_aa: CASSLFGENEKLFF
d_call: .
v_call: TRBV5-5
clone_size: .
j_call: TRBJ1-4

cdr3_nt: TGTGCCAGCAGTGAAGTCTTGGTTAACCCCTACGAGCAGTACTTC
cdr3_aa: CASSEVLVNPYEQYF
d_call: .
v_call: TRBV6-1
clone_size: once
j_call: TRBJ2-7

cdr3_nt: TGCAGCGTTGAGCGTCAGGGGTTCACCGGGGAGCTGTTTTTT
cdr3_aa: CSVERQGFTGELFF
d_call: .
v_call: TRBV29-1
clone_size: .
j_call: TRBJ2-2

cdr3_nt: TGTGCCAGCAGTTTATTGCGGAGGGGCCTGAATTACAATGAGCAGTTCTTC
cdr3_aa: CASSLLRRGLNYNEQFF
d_call: .
v_call: TRBV27
clone_size: once
j_call: TRBJ2-1

cdr3_nt: TGTGCCAGCAGCCCGACGACTAGCCTCACCGGGGAGCTGTTTTTT
cdr3_aa: CASSPTTSLTGELFF
d_call: TRBD2
v_call: TRBV3-1/TRBV3-2
clone_size: .
j_call: TRBJ2-2

cdr3_nt: TGTGCCAGCAGTTACTCAGCAGGGAGCACCGGGGAGCTGTTTTTT
cdr3_aa: CASSYSAGSTGELFF
d_call: .
v_call: TRBV6-5
clone_size: .
j_call: TRBJ2-2

cdr3_nt: TGTGCCAGCAGTTTGACCCTACAGGGCTATAATTCACCCCTCCACTTT
cdr3_aa: CASSLTLQGYNSPLHF
d_call: .
v_call: TRBV28
clone_size: .
j_call: TRBJ1-6

cdr3_nt: TGCGCCAGCAGCCAAGATCTTTCCCCTAGCGGGGGGGCAGGGGAGCAGTACTTC
cdr3_aa: CASSQDLSPSGGAGEQYF
d_call: TRBD2
v_call: TRBV4-1
clone_size: .
j_call: TRBJ2-7

cdr3_nt: TGTGCCAGCAGCGTAACGGGGAGCTCCTACGAGCAGTACTTC
cdr3_aa: CASSVTGSSYEQYF
d_call: .
v_call: TRBV9
clone_size: .
j_call: TRBJ2-7

cdr3_nt: TGTGCCAGCAGTGCCCCTGGAGACAGGGACACCTATGGCTACACCTTC
cdr3_aa: CASSAPGDRDTYGYTF
d_call: TRBD1
v_call: TRBV28
clone_size: .
j_call: TRBJ1-2

cdr3_nt: TGTGCCACCAGTGAGGCCGGGACAACACCCCTCCACTTT
cdr3_aa: CATSEAGTTPLHF
d_call: .
v_call: TRBV24-1
clone_size: .
j_call: TRBJ1-6

cdr3_nt: TGTGCCATCAGTGAGTCAGGGAATTCACCCCTCCACTTT
cdr3_aa: CAISESGNSPLHF
d_call: .
v_call: TRBV10-3
clone_size: .
j_call: TRBJ1-6

cdr3_nt: TGTGCCAGCAGCCAAGATTTCTGGGACGGCCAGTACTTC
cdr3_aa: CASSQDFWDGQYF
d_call: .
v_call: TRBV14
clone_size: .
j_call: TRBJ2-4

cdr3_nt: TGCGCCAGCAGCCAAGTTCTGGGACAGCCCCAGCATTTT
cdr3_aa: CASSQVLGQPQHF
d_call: .
v_call: TRBV4-1
clone_size: .
j_call: TRBJ1-5

cdr3_nt: TGTGCCAGCAGTTTGGCAGCCTCCTACGAGCAGTACTTC
cdr3_aa: CASSLAASYEQYF
d_call: .
v_call: TRBV2
clone_size: .
j_call: TRBJ2-7

cdr3_nt: TGTGCCAGCAGCTTAGAGACAGGGGGCTACGAGCAGTACTTC
cdr3_aa: CASSLETGGYEQYF
d_call: TRBD1
v_call: TRBV7-9
clone_size: few
j_call: TRBJ2-7

cdr3_nt: TGTGCCAGCAGCGACGCAGCGAACACTGAAGCTTTCTTT
cdr3_aa: CASSDAANTEAFF
d_call: .
v_call: TRBV5-4
clone_size: .
j_call: TRBJ1-1

cdr3_nt: TGTGCCAGCAGTTATGGCCACGAGCAGTACTTC
cdr3_aa: CASSYGHEQYF
d_call: .
v_call: TRBV6-5
clone_size: .
j_call: TRBJ2-7

cdr3_nt: TGTGCCAGCAGCGCCGGAATCCAAGAGACCCAGTACTTC
cdr3_aa: CASSAGIQETQYF
d_call: .
v_call: TRBV11-3
clone_size: .
j_call: TRBJ2-5

cdr3_nt: TGTGCCAGCAGCCCACAGGGATCGGACTACGAGCAGTACTTC
cdr3_aa: CASSPQGSDYEQYF
d_call: .
v_call: TRBV7-3
clone_size: few
j_call: TRBJ2-7

cdr3_nt: TGCGCCAGCAGCCATGGGACTAGCGGGAGGGCCCCCCAAGAGACCCAGTACTTC
cdr3_aa: CASSHGTSGRAPQETQYF
d_call: TRBD2
v_call: TRBV5-1
clone_size: .
j_call: TRBJ2-5

cdr3_nt: TGTGCCAGCAGTGAACTCCCTGGGATTCGGGGGCCCCAGCATTTT
cdr3_aa: CASSELPGIRGPQHF
d_call: .
v_call: TRBV25-1
clone_size: .
j_call: TRBJ1-5

cdr3_nt: TGCAGCGTTGAAGGGACCACAGATACGCAGTATTTT
cdr3_aa: CSVEGTTDTQYF
d_call: .
v_call: TRBV29-1
clone_size: .
j_call: TRBJ2-3

cdr3_nt: TGTGCCAGCGCGACACGGGAGGATCAGCCCCAGCATTTT
cdr3_aa: CASATREDQPQHF
d_call: .
v_call: TRBV6-5
clone_size: .
j_call: TRBJ1-5

cdr3_nt: TGTGCCAGCGGGAGGGCAGCCTCCTACGAGCAGTACTTC
cdr3_aa: CASGRAASYEQYF
d_call: TRBD2
v_call: TRBV2
clone_size: .
j_call: TRBJ2-7

cdr3_nt: TGTGCCAGCAGTGAATACGGCTACGAGCAGTACTTC
cdr3_aa: CASSEYGYEQYF
d_call: .
v_call: TRBV25-1
clone_size: .
j_call: TRBJ2-7

cdr3_nt: TGTGCCAGTAGTATAAGAGGGAACACTGAAGCTTTCTTT
cdr3_aa: CASSIRGNTEAFF
d_call: .
v_call: TRBV19
clone_size: .
j_call: TRBJ1-1

cdr3_nt: TGTGCCAGCAGCTCGACAGGGATCGCAGATACGCAGTATTTT
cdr3_aa: CASSSTGIADTQYF
d_call: TRBD1
v_call: TRBV7-9
clone_size: .
j_call: TRBJ2-3

cdr3_nt: TGTGCCAGCAGCTTATTCGCGGGGAGTACCAATGAGCAGTTCTTC
cdr3_aa: CASSLFAGSTNEQFF
d_call: .
v_call: TRBV11-3
clone_size: .
j_call: TRBJ2-1

cdr3_nt: TGCAGTGCTAGGAACGGTTACGAGCAGTACTTC
cdr3_aa: CSARNGYEQYF
d_call: .
v_call: TRBV20-1
clone_size: few
j_call: TRBJ2-7

cdr3_nt: TGTGCCAGCAGTTTTCTTAGCGGATATAATTCACCCCTCCACTTT
cdr3_aa: CASSFLSGYNSPLHF
d_call: .
v_call: TRBV28
clone_size: .
j_call: TRBJ1-6

cdr3_nt: TGTGCCAGCAGTGAATTCGGCAGGGCAAGTCCCACCATATATTTT
cdr3_aa: CASSEFGRASPTIYF
d_call: .
v_call: TRBV25-1
clone_size: .
j_call: TRBJ1-3